These T cell receptor beta chains were read from a single sample in a study of response to subunit inactivated influenza vaccine. TCRdb processed the RT-PCR reads anew with MiXCR; each CDR3 protein has one entry. The table lists more than 550,000 distinct CDR3 sequences, around 11% of them singletons, with about 9.4% in the top ten. The starting material was PBMCs from blood, obtained on the day of vaccination. The receptor source for this set is a man over 45 who received an inactivated influenza vaccine. Both conserved end residues are part of each CDR3. The order of the fields is J gene, V gene, D gene, clone size, CDR3 DNA, CDR3 protein. D genes are given only for firm matches. Some rows have no size entry. The others give once, few or many, or a class for an expanded clone.

J: TRBJ2-5; V: TRBV12-3/TRBV12-4; D: .; size: .; DNA: TGTGCCAGCAGTTACGGGTCTCAGGTGTACCAAGAGACCCAGTACTTC; CDR3: CASSYGSQVYQETQYF
J: TRBJ2-6; V: TRBV28; D: .; size: .; DNA: TGTGCCAGCAGTGTTGGGACATCAGGGGCCAACGTCCTGACTTTC; CDR3: CASSVGTSGANVLTF
J: TRBJ2-1; V: TRBV7-2; D: .; size: few; DNA: TGTGCCAGCAGCTTAATCCAGGGGGTTAGCGGAGGCAATGAGCAGTTCTTC; CDR3: CASSLIQGVSGGNEQFF
J: TRBJ2-7; V: TRBV29-1; D: .; size: few; DNA: TGCAGCGTTCTAAAAGACTACGAGCAGTACTTC; CDR3: CSVLKDYEQYF
J: TRBJ2-4; V: TRBV5-1; D: TRBD2; size: .; DNA: TGCGCCAGCAGCTTGGCTCTGGCGGGAGGGCCCGACATTCAGTACTTC; CDR3: CASSLALAGGPDIQYF
J: TRBJ2-1; V: TRBV7-9; D: TRBD2; size: .; DNA: TGTGCCAGCAGCCCGGGGGGGGGAATCGCCTACAATGAGCAGTTCTTC; CDR3: CASSPGGGIAYNEQFF
J: TRBJ2-4; V: TRBV21-1; D: .; size: .; DNA: TGTGCCAGCAGCTCACTAGCGGGAGCAGCCAAAAACATTCAGTACTTC; CDR3: CASSSLAGAAKNIQYF
J: TRBJ2-7; V: TRBV29-1; D: .; size: .; DNA: TGCAGCGTCAGATCGGGACAACGCTACGAGCAGTACTTC; CDR3: CSVRSGQRYEQYF
J: TRBJ2-3; V: TRBV20-1; D: TRBD1; size: .; DNA: TGCAGTGCATACAGGGGGTACACAGATACGCAGTATTTT; CDR3: CSAYRGYTDTQYF
J: TRBJ2-7; V: TRBV7-9; D: .; size: many; DNA: TGTGCCAGCAGCTGGAAAGGGGATACCTACGAGCAGTACTTC; CDR3: CASSWKGDTYEQYF
J: TRBJ2-2; V: TRBV6-1; D: TRBD2; size: .; DNA: TGTGCCAGCAGCCCCGGGGGGGGGCGAACCGGGGAGCTGTTTTTT; CDR3: CASSPGGGRTGELFF
J: TRBJ2-6; V: TRBV12-3/TRBV12-4; D: .; size: .; DNA: TGTGCCAGCAGGGGAATTACAGGGAACTCTGGGGCCAACGTCCTGACTTTC; CDR3: CASRGITGNSGANVLTF
J: TRBJ2-1; V: TRBV9; D: TRBD1; size: few; DNA: TGTGCCAGCAGCCCTCCCCTTGACAGGGGTTACAATGAGCAGTTCTTC; CDR3: CASSPPLDRGYNEQFF
J: TRBJ2-7; V: TRBV20-1; D: TRBD1; size: .; DNA: TGCAGTGCTCCTCCCTCCGGGACAGGGCTTTTTCCCGAGCAGTACTTC; CDR3: CSAPPSGTGLFPEQYF
J: TRBJ1-1; V: TRBV7-3; D: .; size: .; DNA: TGTGCCAGCAGCTTAACGCCCGCGGACACTGAAGCTTTCTTT; CDR3: CASSLTPADTEAFF
J: TRBJ1-1; V: TRBV28; D: TRBD1; size: .; DNA: TGTGCCAGCAACCCAGGGGGGTTGAACACTGAAGCTTTCTTT; CDR3: CASNPGGLNTEAFF
J: TRBJ1-2; V: TRBV5-6; D: .; size: few; DNA: TGTGCCAGCAGAATGGACAGCGGGTCTAACTATGGCTACACCTTC; CDR3: CASRMDSGSNYGYTF
J: TRBJ2-7; V: TRBV5-1; D: TRBD2; size: .; DNA: TGCGCCAGCAGCTTCACTAGCGCCTCCTCCTACGAGCAGTACTTC; CDR3: CASSFTSASSYEQYF
J: TRBJ2-1; V: TRBV27; D: TRBD2; size: few; DNA: TGTGCCAGCAGTTTGGGGACTAGCGGATTCGGGCAGTTCTTC; CDR3: CASSLGTSGFGQFF
J: TRBJ2-7; V: TRBV27; D: .; size: many; DNA: TGTGCCAGCAGTAACTCATGGCGGCGGGGTTCAGGGTTTACGTACTTC; CDR3: CASSNSWRRGSGFTYF
J: TRBJ2-7; V: TRBV11-1; D: TRBD1; size: .; DNA: TGTGCCAGCAGCTTATGGGGCTCTCGGGACAGATCCTCCTACGAGCAGTACTTC; CDR3: CASSLWGSRDRSSYEQYF
J: TRBJ2-5; V: TRBV29-1; D: .; size: .; DNA: TGCAGCGCTGGAGGGCGAATTCAAGAGACCCAGTACTTC; CDR3: CSAGGRIQETQYF
J: TRBJ1-4; V: TRBV30; D: .; size: few; DNA: TGTGCCTGGAGTCGAGGGTTAGGTGAAAAACTGTTTTTT; CDR3: CAWSRGLGEKLFF
J: TRBJ1-6; V: TRBV6-2/TRBV6-3; D: TRBD1; size: few; DNA: TGTGCCAGCAGTCCAGGGGGCAGATATAATTCACCCCTCCACTTT; CDR3: CASSPGGRYNSPLHF
J: TRBJ1-1; V: TRBV29-1; D: .; size: many; DNA: TGCAGCGTTGTGAACCGATGGCGGGATCATCTGAACACTGAAGCTTTCTTT; CDR3: CSVVNRWRDHLNTEAFF
J: TRBJ2-2; V: TRBV4-3; D: .; size: .; DNA: TGCGCCAGCAGCCATTTGTGGCTCCAAGCGAACACCGGGGAGCTGTTTTTT; CDR3: CASSHLWLQANTGELFF
J: TRBJ2-3; V: TRBV5-6; D: TRBD1; size: .; DNA: TGTGCCAGCAGCGAGCCGACAGGGACCACAGCTACGCAGTATTTT; CDR3: CASSEPTGTTATQYF
J: TRBJ2-7; V: TRBV4-3; D: TRBD1; size: .; DNA: TGCGCCAGCAGCCGAGGACAGGGTCTTTTCGAGCAGTACTTC; CDR3: CASSRGQGLFEQYF
J: TRBJ2-1; V: TRBV29-1; D: .; size: .; DNA: TGCAGCGTTGAGCCGTGGCTCAGCTCCTACAATGAGCAGTTCTTC; CDR3: CSVEPWLSSYNEQFF
J: TRBJ1-5; V: TRBV6-5; D: .; size: few; DNA: TGTGCCAGCAGTTACCGGCAGGGGAACAATCAGCCCCAGCATTTT; CDR3: CASSYRQGNNQPQHF
J: TRBJ2-7; V: TRBV5-1; D: TRBD2; size: .; DNA: TGCGCCAGCAGCTTTGGTGCTAGCGGGTTCTACGAGCAGTACTTC; CDR3: CASSFGASGFYEQYF
J: TRBJ2-3; V: TRBV12-3/TRBV12-4; D: TRBD1; size: .; DNA: TGTGCCAGCAGGCCCGGGACAGGGGTCACAGATACGCAGTATTTT; CDR3: CASRPGTGVTDTQYF
J: TRBJ1-6; V: TRBV28; D: .; size: .; DNA: TGTGCCAGCAAGATTACAGGGTTGCCCTATAATTCACCCCTCCACTTT; CDR3: CASKITGLPYNSPLHF
J: TRBJ2-7; V: TRBV6-5; D: .; size: few; DNA: TGTGCCAGCAGTTACTCTTTGATGGGTTCGGGCGAGCAGTACTTC; CDR3: CASSYSLMGSGEQYF
J: TRBJ2-1; V: TRBV7-2; D: .; size: many; DNA: TGTGCCAGCAGCTTAGCCGGACGCTCCTACAATGAGCAGTTCTTC; CDR3: CASSLAGRSYNEQFF
J: TRBJ2-5; V: TRBV2; D: .; size: few; DNA: TGTGCCAGCAGTGAGGGGGGTGGGCAGGGGTTTGGAGAGACCCAGTACTTC; CDR3: CASSEGGGQGFGETQYF
J: TRBJ2-1; V: TRBV3-1; D: .; size: few; DNA: TGTGCCAGCAGCCAAGGTATGGACAATGAGCAGTTCTTC; CDR3: CASSQGMDNEQFF
J: TRBJ2-1; V: TRBV7-6; D: TRBD2; size: many; DNA: TGTGCCAGCAGCTCGATTTACGGTGGGACTAGCCTCTACAATGAGCAGTTCTTC; CDR3: CASSSIYGGTSLYNEQFF
J: TRBJ2-5; V: TRBV6-2/TRBV6-3; D: .; size: .; DNA: TGTGCCAGCAGTTACGTGACAACTCAAGAGACCCAGTACTTC; CDR3: CASSYVTTQETQYF
J: TRBJ2-1; V: TRBV7-8; D: .; size: many; DNA: TGTGCCAGCAGCCCCCCCGGCAAAGGCCCAACGGGGTACAATGAGCAGTTCTTC; CDR3: CASSPPGKGPTGYNEQFF
J: TRBJ2-1; V: TRBV28; D: TRBD2; size: many; DNA: TGTGCCAGCAGTTACGAGCGGGAGGTGAACAATGAGCAGTTCTTC; CDR3: CASSYEREVNNEQFF
J: TRBJ1-4; V: TRBV5-1; D: .; size: few; DNA: TGCGCCAGCACCCGGACGTCAATTTCGGTTAATGAAAAACTGTTTTTT; CDR3: CASTRTSISVNEKLFF
J: TRBJ2-7; V: TRBV29-1; D: TRBD2; size: few; DNA: TGCAGCGCCGGGACTAGCGGGTACGAGCAGTACTTC; CDR3: CSAGTSGYEQYF
J: TRBJ2-7; V: TRBV20-1; D: .; size: .; DNA: TGCAGTGCTCCATTGGGGGTAGCGGAGTACTTC; CDR3: CSAPLGVAEYF
J: TRBJ1-1; V: TRBV6-5; D: TRBD1; size: many; DNA: TGTGCCAGCACCGACAGGGCGACTGAAGCTTTCTTT; CDR3: CASTDRATEAFF
J: TRBJ2-3; V: TRBV7-9; D: TRBD1; size: .; DNA: TGTGCCAGCAGCTTAGGACAGGGGGCGATTAGCGATACGCAGTATTTT; CDR3: CASSLGQGAISDTQYF
J: TRBJ2-3; V: TRBV7-9; D: TRBD2; size: .; DNA: TGTGCCAGCAGACAACTGGGGGGGTGGGATACGCAGTATTTT; CDR3: CASRQLGGWDTQYF
J: TRBJ2-7; V: TRBV5-1; D: .; size: many; DNA: TGCGCCAGCAGCTTGGGTAGGGGCGAGCAGTACTTC; CDR3: CASSLGRGEQYF
J: TRBJ2-7; V: TRBV19; D: .; size: .; DNA: TGTGCCAGTAGTATCAACCAGGGGTCCCACGAGCAGTACTTC; CDR3: CASSINQGSHEQYF